These 22 T cell receptor beta chains came from one sample sequenced in a study of cytomegalovirus exposure and HLA in healthy donors. The PCR contained 60 Vbeta and 13 Jbeta primers. Here immunoSEQ multiplex PCR was the method, and the copy in TCRdb shows in-frame clones only, minus some. Of 150,000 to 200,000 clones in the sample, about 82% are singletons; the top ten hold under 2%. Specimen: PBMCs. The receptor set was obtained from a woman between 25 and 40 years old in good health and CMV-seronegative.

Only one count was recorded for this clone. The chain carries TRBV5-1 and TRBJ2-3, with TRBD2 matching 7 bases. Looked up from germline, CDR1 is SGHRS and CDR2 is YFSETQ. J was trimmed by 0 bases and V by 2 bases; bases with no gene match: 3. CDR3 length: 15 residues. The CDR3: CASSFRGESTDTQYF. The CDR3 nucleotides read TGCGCCAGCAGCTTTCGGGGGGAGAGCACAGATACGCAGTATTTT.

V gene TRBV6-5 combines with J gene TRBJ2-4, with TRBD2 identical over 7 bases. V was pared by 6 bases and J by 7 bases, with 6 bases of the junction left unmatched. The CDR3 totals 13 residues. Germline CDR1 MNHEY, CDR2 SVGAGI. The chain's CDR3 is CASSRGRANIQYF. The DNA of the CDR3 is TGTGCCAGCAGCCGTGGGAGGGCCAACATTCAGTACTTC.

The V call is TRBV4-1, the J call TRBJ1-5, with D possibly being TRBD1 (5 bases). This CDR3 has 15 residues. Germline-derived CDR1 and CDR2 are MGHRA and YSYEKL. The germline V and J ends were trimmed by 1 base and 2 bases, with 9 bases remaining between them. CDR3 sequence reads: CASSQGGAGNQPQHF. The CDR3 nucleotides are TGCGCCAGCAGCCAAGGTGGGGCCGGCAATCAGCCCCAGCATTTT.

The V and J genes are TRBV25-1 and TRBJ1-1; no clear D gene. Germline V CDR1 and CDR2: MGHDK, SYGVNS. The length of the CDR3 is 13 residues. The V end was cut by 4 bases, the J end by 4 bases, with 10 bases between. As DNA, the CDR3 is TGTGCCAGCAGTGTCGTCAGCGTCACTGAAGCTTTCTTT. Residues: CASSVVSVTEAFF.

The chain employs TRBV5-1 and TRBJ2-3; unclear D gene. V was shortened by 4 bases and J by 2 bases, with 11 bases between the two germline ends. From germline, CDR1 is SGHRS and CDR2 YFSETQ. CDR3 length: 14 amino acids. CDR3 sequence: CASSGTVYTDTQYF. The CDR3 DNA reads TGCGCCAGCAGCGGTACGGTATACACAGATACGCAGTATTTT.

V is TRBV7-8 and J is TRBJ1-5; D may be TRBD1 (5 bases). Per germline, CDR1 SGHVS and CDR2 FQNEAQ. There are 14 residues in the CDR3. Deletions cut 0 bases from V and 6 bases from J, with 9 bases between. The CDR3 here is CASSLAQTGQPQHF. CDR3 nucleotide sequence: TGTGCCAGCAGCTTAGCGCAAACAGGTCAGCCCCAGCATTTT.

This clone occurred a few times. One junction end does not reproduce the germline sequence, and a read error may be involved. This CDR3 reads CASSRTSGTDTQYF. CDR3 nucleotide sequence: TGTGCTAGCAGCCGGACTAGCGGGACAGATACGCAGTATTTT. The chain joins TRBV7-7 to TRBJ2-3; 11 bases match TRBD2. CDR3 length: 14 residues. Germline values: CDR1 SSHAT, CDR2 FNYEAQ (reference sequence).

The chain carries TRBV10-3 and TRBJ2-7; D is possibly TRBD1 (5 bases). V lost 7 bases and J lost 1, with 8 bases in between. The CDR3 has 12 residues. CDR1 ENHRY and CDR2 SYGVKD come from the germline V gene. This CDR3 reads CAIKKGSYEQYF. For the CDR3, the DNA is TGTGCCATCAAGAAGGGGTCCTACGAGCAGTACTTC.

The count of this clone is one. The chain carries TRBV27 and TRBJ1-2; 9 positions match TRBD1. Germline V gene sequence: CDR1 MNHEY, CDR2 SMNVEV (reference sequence). Germline trimming cut 5 bases from V and 2 bases from J; bases unmatched to any gene: 6. This CDR3 spans 15 amino acids. The CDR3 region has the DNA TGTGCCAGCAGTCCTACCGGGACAGGGAACTATGGCTACACCTTC. Amino acid sequence: CASSPTGTGNYGYTF.

The rearrangement uses TRBV9 and TRBJ2-5; 7 nucleotides align to TRBD2. The CDR3 has 16 amino acids. V lost 0 bases, J lost 2 bases, and 7 bases stayed unmatched. Germline V gene sequence: CDR1 SGDLS, CDR2 YYNGEE. This CDR3 is CASSVDSGGPQETQYF. The CDR3 nucleotides are TGTGCCAGCAGCGTAGATTCGGGGGGACCACAAGAGACCCAGTACTTC.

Turning to this clone: A junction boundary mismatches the germline segment, possibly from a read error. The CDR3 bases are TGTTCCAGCAGCTTCAACAGGGACGGCTACACCTTC. Protein product: CSSSFNRDGYTF. This chain connects TRBV7-9 to TRBJ1-2; TRBD1 is a possible D gene (6 bases). Germline CDR1 reads SEHNR; CDR2 reads FQNEAQ (reference sequence). CDR3 length: 12 amino acids.

The rearrangement uses TRBV4-2 and TRBJ1-1; 7 nucleotides align to TRBD1. The ends lost 0 bases at V and 8 bases at J; junction bases unmatched: 6. The CDR3 sequence is 14 residues long. Germline CDR1 reads LGHNA; CDR2 reads YNFKEQ. The CDR3 sequence: CASSQERQGDEAFF. The CDR3 bases are TGTGCCAGCAGCCAAGAGAGGCAGGGGGACGAAGCTTTCTTT.

Concerning this clone itself: Distinct nucleotide sequences in the sample also encode this CDR3. The rearrangement links TRBV7-2 to TRBJ2-7, with 8 bases that match TRBD1. V shed 2 bases and J 1 base; nucleotides not matched to a gene: 1. The germline V gene encodes CDR1 SGHTA and CDR2 FQGNSA. CDR3 length: 14 amino acids. The CDR3 loop is CASSLQGASYEQYF. CDR3 coding DNA: TGTGCCAGCAGCTTACAGGGGGCATCCTACGAGCAGTACTTC. The full variable domain, completed using reference TRBV7-2 and TRBJ2-7, is GAGVSQSPSNKVTEKGKDVELRCDPISGHTALYWYRQSLGQGLEFLIYFQGNSAPDKSGLPSDRFSAERTGGSVSTLTIQRTQQEDSAVYLCASSLQGASYEQYFGPGTRLTVT.

This chain links TRBV7-8 with TRBJ2-3; a weak D match, TRBD2 (5 bases). This CDR3 contains 21 residues. V was cut by 2 bases and J by 2 bases, with 29 bases left in between. CDR1 is SGHVS, CDR2 FQNEAQ, per germline. CDR3 sequence: CASSLSGLADTRRINTDTQYF. The CDR3 coding sequence is TGTGCCAGCAGCTTATCGGGCCTGGCAGATACTAGAAGGATAAACACAGATACGCAGTATTTT.

This chain connects TRBV19 to TRBJ1-2; D is unclear. The germline V gene encodes CDR1 LNHDA and CDR2 SQIVND (reference sequence). Trimming stripped 0 bases from V and 5 bases from J, with 16 bases between. There are 16 residues in the CDR3. CDR3 protein: CASSIDLRAHPYGYTF. For the CDR3, the DNA is TGTGCCAGTAGTATAGATTTGAGGGCCCATCCGTATGGCTACACCTTC. Full variable domain (rest looked up from reference TRBV19 and TRBJ1-2): DGGITQSPKYLFRKEGQNVTLSCEQNLNHDAMYWYRQDPGQGLRLIYYSQIVNDFQKGDIAEGYSVSREKKESFPLTVTSAQKNPTAFYLCASSIDLRAHPYGYTFGSGTRLTVV.

The chain recombines TRBV10-1 with TRBJ2-5; TRBD1 matches 7 bases. The CDR3 consists of 13 residues. Losses at the gene ends were 5 bases for V and 5 bases for J; bases not matched to a gene: 5. CDR1 WNHNN and CDR2 SYGVQD come from the germline V gene (reference sequence). The CDR3 DNA reads as TGCGCCAGCAGTAATACAGGGGCCGAGACCCAGTACTTC. As protein: CASSNTGAETQYF.

V is TRBV18 and J is TRBJ1-2; 9 positions agree with TRBD1. The CDR3 is 15 amino acids. The germline CDR1 and CDR2 sequences are KGHSH and LQKENI. The trim removed 2 bases at V and 8 bases at J, leaving 9 bases unmatched. The CDR3 DNA follows: TGTGCCAGCTCACCAAGTGTGGGACAGGGAGGCGGCTACACCTTC. Translated: CASSPSVGQGGGYTF.

The chain couples TRBV9 to TRBJ2-7; 7 bases line up with TRBD1. CDR1 is SGDLS, CDR2 YYNGEE, per germline. The CDR3 extends over 14 amino acids. The V gene end was trimmed by 2 bases and the J gene end by 3 bases; junction bases not matched to a gene: 5. This CDR3 is CASSVTGASYEQYF. The CDR3 DNA sequence: TGTGCCAGCAGCGTCACAGGGGCAAGCTACGAGCAGTACTTC.

The rearrangement links TRBV5-1 to TRBJ2-3; a possible D gene is TRBD2 (6 bases). The V gene's germline CDR1 is SGHRS and CDR2 YFSETQ. Trimming took 4 bases from V and 1 from J, leaving 13 bases between them. This CDR3 is 15 amino acids long. This CDR3 is CASSPGDRGTDTQYF. The CDR3 coding sequence is TGCGCCAGCAGCCCGGGGGACCGCGGCACAGATACGCAGTATTTT. Filled out from reference TRBV5-1 and TRBJ2-3, the complete variable domain reads KAGVTQTPRYLIKTRGQQVTLSCSPISGHRSVSWYQQTPGQGLQFLFEYFSETQRNKGNFPGRFSGRQFSNSRSEMNVSTLELGDSALYLCASSPGDRGTDTQYFGPGTRLTVL.

The genes are TRBV15 and TRBJ1-6, with D tentatively TRBD1 (5 bases). Looked up from germline, CDR1 is LNHNV and CDR2 is YYDKDF (reference sequence). Deletions cut 10 bases from V and 7 bases from J, with 20 bases between. The CDR3 loop spans 15 amino acids. The CDR3 sequence is CASREQGRNNSPLHF. The DNA for the CDR3 is TGTGCCAGTCGGGAGCAGGGACGGAACAATTCACCCCTCCACTTT.

This clone was counted between two and nine times. J is TRBJ1-5 and V is TRBV2; 7 bases line up with TRBD1. The V and J ends lost 3 bases and 6 bases, in that order; junction bases with no gene match: 5. This CDR3 has 14 residues. CDR1 is SNHLY, CDR2 FYNNEI, per germline. In DNA, the CDR3 is TGTGCCAGCAGTGATCAGGGGGACATTCAGCCCCAGCATTTT. Amino acid sequence: CASSDQGDIQPQHF.

The V call is TRBV19, the J call TRBJ1-2; no definite D call. The CDR3 is made up of 16 amino acids. V lost 4 bases to trimming and J lost 5 bases, with 20 bases between them. Looked up from germline, CDR1 is LNHDA and CDR2 is SQIVND (reference sequence). In DNA, the CDR3 is TGTGCCAGTAGTACCTCACCCGGGAATTTCAGTTATGGCTACACCTTC. Its translation: CASSTSPGNFSYGYTF.